This is a list of T cell receptor beta chains from one sample in a study of blood T cell repertoires in COVID-19. TCRdb keeps only in-frame clones here, not all; method: immunoSEQ multiplex PCR. Among more than 300,000 clones listed, roughly nine tenths were seen once. Sequencing was performed on peripheral blood. The origin of the receptors is a woman aged 25 to 39 with COVID-19, enrolled during active disease. Both conserved end residues are part of each CDR3. D genes are given only for firm matches. The listing skips clone size in some rows; elsewhere it reads once, few, many or a size class.

cdr3_aa: CASSRQGADTQYF; cdr3_nt: TGCGCCAGCAGCCGACAGGGGGCAGATACGCAGTATTTT; d_call: TRBD1; v_call: TRBV5-1; clone_size: .; j_call: TRBJ2-3
cdr3_aa: CASSSRSGGSFFGYTF; cdr3_nt: TGTGCCAGCAGCTCACGGTCCGGAGGCAGCTTCTTTGGCTACACCTTC; d_call: .; v_call: TRBV11-2; clone_size: .; j_call: TRBJ1-2
cdr3_aa: CASSSPGLAAKNIQYF; cdr3_nt: TGTGCCAGCAGTTCGCCGGGACTCGCAGCCAAAAACATTCAGTACTTC; d_call: .; v_call: TRBV28; clone_size: .; j_call: TRBJ2-4
cdr3_aa: CASSRLGLAGGREQFF; cdr3_nt: TGCGCCAGCAGCCGGCTAGGACTAGCGGGGGGAAGGGAGCAGTTCTTC; d_call: TRBD2; v_call: TRBV5-1; clone_size: .; j_call: TRBJ2-1
cdr3_aa: CASSQPRLAGGRFSDTQYF; cdr3_nt: TGCGCCAGCAGCCAACCACGACTAGCGGGGGGTCGGTTTAGCGATACGCAGTATTTT; d_call: TRBD2; v_call: TRBV4-1; clone_size: .; j_call: TRBJ2-3
cdr3_aa: CASRYGGSPLHF; cdr3_nt: TGTGCCAGCAGGTACGGGGGTTCACCCCTCCACTTT; d_call: .; v_call: TRBV12-3/TRBV12-4; clone_size: .; j_call: TRBJ1-6
cdr3_aa: CASSLRQGQRSNQPQHF; cdr3_nt: TGTGCCAGCAGTCTACGCCAAGGACAGAGAAGCAATCAGCCCCAGCATTTT; d_call: .; v_call: TRBV6-6; clone_size: .; j_call: TRBJ1-5
cdr3_aa: CASSLFVQASYNEQFF; cdr3_nt: TGTGCCAGTAGTTTATTTGTCCAGGCCTCCTACAATGAGCAGTTCTTC; d_call: .; v_call: TRBV19; clone_size: .; j_call: TRBJ2-1
cdr3_aa: CASSPLRQDHGYTF; cdr3_nt: TGTGCCAGCAGCCCACTCAGACAGGATCACGGCTACACCTTC; d_call: .; v_call: TRBV3-1/TRBV3-2; clone_size: few; j_call: TRBJ1-2
cdr3_aa: CASSEEGTAYNSPLHF; cdr3_nt: TGTGCCAGCAGTGAAGAGGGGACAGCCTATAATTCACCCCTCCACTTT; d_call: TRBD1; v_call: TRBV2; clone_size: .; j_call: TRBJ1-6
cdr3_aa: CASSIWGRLQETQYF; cdr3_nt: TGTGCCAGTAGTATATGGGGCAGGCTCCAAGAGACCCAGTACTTC; d_call: .; v_call: TRBV19; clone_size: .; j_call: TRBJ2-5
cdr3_aa: CASSSLPGQGPLSYGYTF; cdr3_nt: TGTGCCAGCAGCTCTTTACCGGGACAGGGTCCCCTCTCTTATGGCTACACCTTC; d_call: TRBD1; v_call: TRBV11-3; clone_size: .; j_call: TRBJ1-2
cdr3_aa: CASSQLTGPYNSPLHF; cdr3_nt: TGTGCCAGCAGCCAGCTAACAGGGCCCTATAATTCACCCCTCCACTTT; d_call: .; v_call: TRBV13; clone_size: .; j_call: TRBJ1-6
cdr3_aa: CASSQDSSGANEKLFF; cdr3_nt: TGCGCCAGCAGCCAAGATTCTTCAGGGGCTAATGAAAAACTGTTTTTT; d_call: .; v_call: TRBV4-3; clone_size: .; j_call: TRBJ1-4
cdr3_aa: CASSQDWAGEAFF; cdr3_nt: TGTGCCAGCAGCCAAGATTGGGCAGGGGAAGCTTTCTTT; d_call: .; v_call: TRBV3-1/TRBV3-2; clone_size: .; j_call: TRBJ1-1
cdr3_aa: CASSFWTENTEAFF; cdr3_nt: TGTGCCAGCAGTTTTTGGACAGAGAACACTGAAGCTTTCTTT; d_call: .; v_call: TRBV28; clone_size: .; j_call: TRBJ1-1
cdr3_aa: CAWSGGLNEKLFF; cdr3_nt: TGTGCCTGGAGCGGGGGACTTAATGAAAAACTGTTTTTT; d_call: .; v_call: TRBV30; clone_size: .; j_call: TRBJ1-4
cdr3_aa: CASSGAGSSTDTQYF; cdr3_nt: TGTGCCAGCTCGGGAGCGGGGTCTAGCACAGATACGCAGTATTTT; d_call: TRBD2; v_call: TRBV18; clone_size: once; j_call: TRBJ2-3
cdr3_aa: CASSLPIGQELETQYF; cdr3_nt: TGTGCCAGCAGCTTGCCGATTGGACAGGAGTTAGAGACCCAGTACTTC; d_call: TRBD1; v_call: TRBV5-6; clone_size: few; j_call: TRBJ2-5
cdr3_aa: CASGLGAGDNSPLHF; cdr3_nt: TGTGCTAGTGGTTTGGGGGCGGGAGATAATTCACCCCTCCACTTT; d_call: .; v_call: TRBV12-5; clone_size: .; j_call: TRBJ1-6
cdr3_aa: CASSLVHWGTGDYGYTF; cdr3_nt: TGCGCCAGCAGCTTGGTCCACTGGGGGACAGGGGACTATGGCTACACCTTC; d_call: TRBD1; v_call: TRBV5-1; clone_size: once; j_call: TRBJ1-2
cdr3_aa: CASSLAIRDEQFF; cdr3_nt: TGTGCCAGCAGCCTGGCGATCAGGGATGAGCAGTTCTTC; d_call: .; v_call: TRBV7-2; clone_size: .; j_call: TRBJ2-1
cdr3_aa: CASSLSSGGAGGANVLTF; cdr3_nt: TGCGCCAGCAGCTTGTCTAGCGGGGGGGCCGGAGGGGCCAACGTCCTGACTTTC; d_call: TRBD2; v_call: TRBV5-1; clone_size: .; j_call: TRBJ2-6
cdr3_aa: CASRTAGMYEQYF; cdr3_nt: TGTGCCAGCAGAACAGCAGGGATGTACGAGCAGTACTTC; d_call: .; v_call: TRBV27; clone_size: .; j_call: TRBJ2-7
cdr3_aa: CASSPGQGNGYTF; cdr3_nt: TGTGCCAGCAGCCCAGGACAGGGGAATGGCTACACCTTC; d_call: TRBD1; v_call: TRBV9; clone_size: once; j_call: TRBJ1-2
cdr3_aa: CASRSDSLSYNEQFF; cdr3_nt: TGTGCCAGCAGATCGGACAGTCTAAGCTACAATGAGCAGTTCTTC; d_call: .; v_call: TRBV28; clone_size: .; j_call: TRBJ2-1
cdr3_aa: CASSVRTIPFYNSPLHF; cdr3_nt: TGTGCCAGCAGTGTGAGGACAATTCCCTTTTATAATTCACCCCTCCACTTT; d_call: .; v_call: TRBV6-1; clone_size: .; j_call: TRBJ1-6
cdr3_aa: CASSYGDSYNEQFF; cdr3_nt: TGTGCCAGCAGTTACGGGGACAGCTACAATGAGCAGTTCTTC; d_call: TRBD1; v_call: TRBV6-5; clone_size: .; j_call: TRBJ2-1
cdr3_aa: CATSRVTSGGLYNEQFF; cdr3_nt: TGTGCCACCAGCAGAGTGACTAGCGGGGGTTTATACAATGAGCAGTTCTTC; d_call: TRBD2; v_call: TRBV15; clone_size: once; j_call: TRBJ2-1
cdr3_aa: CASTDRTRKPQHF; cdr3_nt: TGCGCCAGCACCGACAGGACCCGAAAGCCCCAGCATTTT; d_call: .; v_call: TRBV5-1; clone_size: .; j_call: TRBJ1-5
cdr3_aa: CASSPGQGNQPQHF; cdr3_nt: TGTGCCAGCAGCCCCGGACAGGGCAATCAGCCCCAGCATTTT; d_call: TRBD1; v_call: TRBV7-8; clone_size: many; j_call: TRBJ1-5
cdr3_aa: CASSLGQGHQPQHF; cdr3_nt: TGTGCCAGCAGCTTGGGACAGGGACATCAGCCCCAGCATTTT; d_call: TRBD1; v_call: TRBV5-6; clone_size: .; j_call: TRBJ1-5
cdr3_aa: CASSLDYEQFF; cdr3_nt: TGTGCCAGCAGCTTAGACTATGAGCAGTTCTTC; d_call: .; v_call: TRBV11-1; clone_size: .; j_call: TRBJ2-1
cdr3_aa: CASSLGTSGGYTQYF; cdr3_nt: TGTGCCAGCAGCCTAGGGACTAGCGGGGGTTATACGCAGTATTTT; d_call: TRBD2; v_call: TRBV3-1/TRBV3-2; clone_size: .; j_call: TRBJ2-3
cdr3_aa: CASSSDPGRLYSGYTF; cdr3_nt: TGTGCCAGCAGCTCGGACCCAGGGCGTCTATACTCCGGCTACACCTTC; d_call: .; v_call: TRBV11-3; clone_size: .; j_call: TRBJ1-2
cdr3_aa: CASSLGQGLSGELFF; cdr3_nt: TGCGCCAGCAGCTTGGGACAGGGCTTGTCCGGGGAGCTGTTTTTT; d_call: TRBD1; v_call: TRBV5-1; clone_size: .; j_call: TRBJ2-2
cdr3_aa: CASSQLRGGPYEQYF; cdr3_nt: TGCGCCAGCAGCCAATTGCGGGGGGGGCCTTACGAGCAGTACTTC; d_call: TRBD2; v_call: TRBV4-1; clone_size: .; j_call: TRBJ2-7
cdr3_aa: CASTVGDRTNTEAFF; cdr3_nt: TGTGCCAGCACCGTCGGGGACAGGACGAACACTGAAGCTTTCTTT; d_call: TRBD1; v_call: TRBV6-5; clone_size: .; j_call: TRBJ1-1
cdr3_aa: CASSQAFSSGTYYGYTF; cdr3_nt: TGTGCCAGCAGCCAAGCTTTTTCGTCGGGGACATACTATGGCTACACCTTC; d_call: .; v_call: TRBV14; clone_size: .; j_call: TRBJ1-2
cdr3_aa: CASSDAGRGYTF; cdr3_nt: TGTGCCAGTAGTGATGCAGGGCGGGGCTACACCTTC; d_call: .; v_call: TRBV19; clone_size: .; j_call: TRBJ1-2
cdr3_aa: CASSPDGDYSPLHF; cdr3_nt: TGCGCCAGCAGCCCAGACGGCGACTATTCACCCCTCCACTTT; d_call: .; v_call: TRBV5-1; clone_size: .; j_call: TRBJ1-6
cdr3_aa: CASRRQFNQPQHF; cdr3_nt: TGTGCCAGCAGAAGACAGTTTAATCAGCCCCAGCATTTT; d_call: .; v_call: TRBV27; clone_size: .; j_call: TRBJ1-5
cdr3_aa: CASSLGGQELFF; cdr3_nt: TGCGCCAGCAGCTTGGGGGGGCAGGAGCTGTTTTTT; d_call: .; v_call: TRBV5-1; clone_size: .; j_call: TRBJ2-2
cdr3_aa: CASSAVTAGGEDF; cdr3_nt: TGTGCCAGCAGTGCCGTTACAGCGGGAGGTGAGGACTTC; d_call: TRBD2; v_call: TRBV2; clone_size: .; j_call: TRBJ2-5
cdr3_aa: CASSQAGRSYGYTF; cdr3_nt: TGTGCCAGCAGCCAAGCGGGGAGGAGCTATGGCTACACCTTC; d_call: .; v_call: TRBV3-1/TRBV3-2; clone_size: .; j_call: TRBJ1-2
cdr3_aa: CAWLTGAPSTEAFF; cdr3_nt: TGTGCCTGGTTGACAGGTGCCCCGAGTACTGAAGCTTTCTTT; d_call: .; v_call: TRBV30; clone_size: .; j_call: TRBJ1-1
cdr3_aa: CASSIGGSGNTIYF; cdr3_nt: TGTGCCAGTAGTATCGGAGGTTCTGGAAACACCATATATTTT; d_call: .; v_call: TRBV19; clone_size: .; j_call: TRBJ1-3
cdr3_aa: CATKGVFGTQYF; cdr3_nt: TGTGCCACCAAGGGGGTGTTTGGTACGCAGTATTTT; d_call: .; v_call: TRBV6-5; clone_size: .; j_call: TRBJ2-3